These 18 T cell receptor beta chains came from one sample sequenced in a study of early stage breast cancer tumors. The table came from immunoSEQ multiplex PCR; TCRdb's copy has only in-frame clones and leaves some out. The sample gives fewer than 70,000 clones, more than 70% of which show up once; around 4.7% is in the top ten. The sequenced sample consisted of blood. The source of these receptors is a person aged 40-50 years with breast cancer.

This clone was seen a single time. CDR3 coding DNA: TGTGCCAGCAGCTCGGGACAGAACTACGAGCAGTACTTC. It yields the protein CASSSGQNYEQYF. This chain links TRBV7-6 with TRBJ2-7, with 7 bases fitting TRBD1. The CDR3 has 13 amino acids. CDR1 is SGHVS, CDR2 FNYEAQ, per germline. Losses at the gene ends were 4 bases for V and 3 bases for J; bases not matched to a gene: 3.

The chain couples TRBV27 to TRBJ1-1, with no clear D. V was cut by 5 bases and J by 4 bases, with 14 bases left in between. From germline, CDR1 is MNHEY and CDR2 SMNVEV (reference sequence). The CDR3 runs 14 residues. CDR3 amino acids: CASSLAEEGTEAFF. Here the CDR3 DNA reads TGTGCCAGCAGTCTCGCGGAGGAGGGCACTGAAGCTTTCTTT.

In regard to this clone: The junction shows a germline mismatch at one end, possibly a read error. The genes are TRBV28 and TRBJ1-2, with unresolved D. This CDR3 region has 11 residues. Germline lookup yields CDR1 MDHEN and CDR2 SYDVKM. CDR3 loop: CASSTNFGYTF. As DNA, the CDR3 is TGTGCCAGCAGTACTAACTTTGGCTACACCTTC.

V usage is TRBV2 and J usage is TRBJ1-4; TRBD1 might be the D (6 bases). CDR3 size: 12 residues. CDR1 and CDR2 from the germline V gene are SNHLY and FYNNEI. The V end lost 7 bases, the J end lost 6 bases, and 9 bases lay between the germline ends. The CDR3 DNA reads as TGTGCCAGCACCCGGACAGATGAAAAACTGTTTTTT. Encoded protein: CASTRTDEKLFF.

The chain links TRBV5-4 to TRBJ2-3; 10 nucleotides match TRBD2. V shed 1 base and J 6 bases; nucleotides not matched to a gene: 2. The CDR3 runs to 14 residues. Looked up from germline, CDR1 is SGHNT and CDR2 is YYREEE (reference sequence). This CDR3 reads CASSLISGRDTQYF. CDR3 DNA: TGTGCCAGCAGCTTGATTAGCGGGAGGGATACGCAGTATTTT. Full variable domain (missing parts from reference TRBV5-4 and TRBJ2-3): ETGVTQSPTHLIKTRGQQVTLRCSSQSGHNTVSWYQQALGQGPQFIFQYYREEENGRGNFPPRFSGLQFPNYSSELNVNALELDDSALYLCASSLISGRDTQYFGPGTRLTVL.

This chain links TRBV28 with TRBJ1-1; D gene ambiguous. The V end lost 6 bases, the J end lost 3 bases, and 20 bases lay between the germline ends. This CDR3 contains 16 residues. Germline V gives CDR1 MDHEN, CDR2 SYDVKM. CDR3 sequence reads: CASRRHLWEVDTEAFF. The CDR3 DNA sequence: TGTGCCAGCAGGAGGCATTTGTGGGAGGTCGACACTGAAGCTTTCTTT. The variable domain in full, with the rest retrieved from reference TRBV28 and TRBJ1-1, is DVKVTQSSRYLVKRTGEKVFLECVQDMDHENMFWYRQDPGLGLRLIYFSYDVKMKEKGDIPEGYSVSREKKERFSLILESASTNQTSMYLCASRRHLWEVDTEAFFGQGTRLTVV.

On this clone: One end of the junction does not line up with germline, which may come from a read error. The chain recombines TRBV7-7 with TRBJ2-2; tentative D call: TRBD1 (9 bases). The germline V gene encodes CDR1 SSHAT and CDR2 FNYEAQ (reference sequence). The CDR3 contains 17 residues. The CDR3 loop reads CASSLTGGAGEAGELFF. The DNA for the CDR3 is TGTGCTAGCAGCCTGACAGGGGGAGCGGGAGAAGCCGGGGAGCTGTTTTTT.

This clone was observed a few times. V and J are TRBV28 and TRBJ2-3, with 12 bases fitting TRBD2. The CDR3 runs to 16 residues. Germline values: CDR1 MDHEN, CDR2 SYDVKM. J was trimmed by 6 bases and V by 2 bases; bases with no gene match: 6. The CDR3 here is CASSLSLAGGEDTQYF. The CDR3 DNA follows: TGTGCCAGCAGTTTAAGTCTAGCGGGAGGGGAGGATACGCAGTATTTT.

The chain joins TRBV28 to TRBJ2-7, with D possibly TRBD1 on 6 matching bases. Trimming cost V 6 bases and J 9 bases, with 18 bases left between them. This CDR3 region has 13 residues. The germline gives CDR1 MDHEN, CDR2 SYDVKM. This chain's CDR3 is CASSKSGDNGQYF. The CDR3 DNA reads as TGTGCCAGCAGCAAATCAGGGGATAACGGGCAGTACTTC.

The J gene is TRBJ1-2, the V gene TRBV7-9, with 8 bases lining up with TRBD1. Per the germline V gene, CDR1 is SEHNR and CDR2 is FQNEAQ (reference sequence). This CDR3 is built from 17 residues. J lost 4 bases, V lost 1 base, and 11 bases had no gene match. The DNA for the CDR3 is TGTGCCAGCAGCTTAGTCCCGGTGGCAGGGGGCGGCTATGGCTACACCTTC. Translating gives CASSLVPVAGGGYGYTF.

This clone has only one observation. The genes are TRBV9 and TRBJ2-3; TRBD2 matches 12 bases. Germline V gene lookup returns CDR1 SGDLS and CDR2 YYNGEE. The J segment lost 5 bases and the V segment lost 3 bases, leaving 4 bases of the junction unmatched. CDR3 length equals 15 residues. Here the CDR3 reads CASSDGLAGLDTQYF. As DNA, the CDR3 is TGTGCCAGCAGCGACGGACTAGCGGGATTAGATACGCAGTATTTT. The full variable domain, with the rest looked up from reference TRBV9 and TRBJ2-3, is DSGVTQTPKHLITATGQRVTLRCSPRSGDLSVYWYQQSLDQGLQFLIQYYNGEERAKGNILERFSAQQFPDLHSELNLSSLELGDSALYFCASSDGLAGLDTQYFGPGTRLTVL.

The chain joins TRBV7-3 to TRBJ1-5, with a tentative D call TRBD1 (5 bases). The CDR3 covers 17 residues. Trimming pared 0 bases from V and 4 bases from J, leaving 16 bases between. Germline loops: CDR1 SGHTA, CDR2 FQGTGA. CDR3 loop: CASSLTIWQGVNQPQHF. The CDR3 DNA reads as TGTGCCAGCAGCTTAACGATTTGGCAGGGTGTAAATCAGCCCCAGCATTTT. The variable domain in full, completed from reference TRBV7-3 and TRBJ1-5, reads GAGVSQTPSNKVTEKGKYVELRCDPISGHTALYWYRQSLGQGPEFLIYFQGTGAADDSGLPNDRFFAVRPEGSVSTLKIQRTERGDSAVYLCASSLTIWQGVNQPQHFGDGTRLSIL.

V is TRBV10-3 and J is TRBJ1-2; weak D call: TRBD1 (6 bases). The length of the CDR3 is 12 residues. Germline values: CDR1 ENHRY, CDR2 SYGVKD. Trimming cost V 5 bases and J 8 bases, with 12 bases left between them. The CDR3 DNA reads as TGTGCCATCAGTTCAGGGGAGGAAGGCTACACCTTC. It specifies CAISSGEEGYTF.

V usage is TRBV19 and J usage is TRBJ1-1; perhaps TRBD1 as D (6 bases). Germline CDR1 reads LNHDA; CDR2 reads SQIVND (reference sequence). The CDR3 extends over 14 amino acids. Trimming shortened V by 3 bases and J by 5 bases, and 13 bases separated the two germline ends. Written as DNA, the CDR3 is TGTGCCAGTAGTATCTCCAGGGGCGGGACTGAAGCTTTCTTT. Protein sequence: CASSISRGGTEAFF.

The chain couples TRBV28 to TRBJ1-1, with a tentative D call TRBD1 (5 bases). The V end was cut by 7 bases, the J end by 3 bases, with 24 bases between. CDR1 is MDHEN and CDR2 is SYDVKM in the germline V gene. There are 17 residues in the CDR3. The CDR3 loop reads CASKLPSPGDSDTEAFF. The DNA for the CDR3 is TGTGCCAGCAAGCTACCCTCCCCGGGGGATTCGGACACTGAAGCTTTCTTT.

This CDR3 reads CASSWTSRNEQFF. The CDR3 DNA is TGTGCCAGCAGCTGGACTAGTAGGAATGAGCAGTTCTTC. The rearrangement uses TRBV13 and TRBJ2-1; TRBD2 aligns across 7 bases. There are 13 residues in the CDR3. From germline, CDR1 is PRHDT and CDR2 FYEKMQ (reference sequence). The trim removed 4 bases at V and 7 bases at J, leaving 4 bases unmatched. The full variable domain, its missing parts supplied by reference TRBV13 and TRBJ2-1, is AAGVIQSPRHLIKEKRETATLKCYPIPRHDTVYWYQQGPGQDPQFLISFYEKMQSDKGSIPDRFSAQQFSDYHSELNMSSLELGDSALYFCASSWTSRNEQFFGPGTRLTVL.

J is TRBJ2-6 and V is TRBV7-2; no firm D call. The CDR3 contains 18 residues. The V and J ends lost 2 bases and 1 base respectively, with 15 bases between them. The germline V gene has CDR1 SGHTA and CDR2 FQGNSA. CDR3 sequence: CASSLYGFGGSGANVLTF. In DNA, the CDR3 is TGTGCCAGCAGCTTATACGGTTTCGGTGGATCTGGGGCCAACGTCCTGACTTTC.

The chain combines TRBV28 with TRBJ2-7, with TRBD2 matching 9 bases. V was clipped by 4 bases and J by 4 bases; unmatched bases: 5. The CDR3 runs 14 residues. Germline V gene data show CDR1 as MDHEN and CDR2 as SYDVKM. The CDR3 region is CASSSLAGRYEQYF. CDR3 nucleotide sequence: TGTGCCAGCAGTTCCCTAGCGGGAAGGTACGAGCAGTACTTC.